A selection of T cell receptor beta chains follows, all from one sample in a study of cytomegalovirus exposure and HLA in healthy donors. The protocol was immunoSEQ multiplex PCR, while the TCRdb copy is restricted to in-frame clones and leaves out a portion. The sample has more than 90,000 clones, nearly 80% seen once. The sequenced sample was PBMCs. The receptors come from a woman aged 40 to 49 in good health and CMV-seronegative. Both conserved end residues are part of each CDR3. D genes are given only for firm matches. A row's size may be missing; if present it is once, few, many or a size class.

D gene	clone size	V gene	J gene	CDR3 protein	CDR3 DNA
.	.	TRBV7-2	TRBJ2-7	CASSLVSVQGVEQYF	TGTGCCAGCAGCTTAGTAAGTGTACAGGGAGTCGAGCAGTACTTC
.	.	TRBV5-1	TRBJ2-7	CASRIGTYEQYF	TGCGCCAGCAGGATCGGGACCTACGAGCAGTACTTC
.	many	TRBV28	TRBJ2-7	CASSLRPVISYEQYF	TGTGCCAGCAGTTTGAGGCCAGTCATCTCCTACGAGCAGTACTTC
TRBD2	.	TRBV9	TRBJ2-1	CASSASSGASYNEQFF	TGTGCCAGCAGCGCTTCTAGCGGGGCGAGCTACAATGAGCAGTTCTTC
TRBD1	once	TRBV19	TRBJ1-1	CASYRDRGLRNTEAFF	TGTGCCAGTTACCGGGACAGGGGACTGCGGAACACTGAAGCTTTCTTT
.	.	TRBV5-4	TRBJ1-5	CASSPYMWPQHF	TGTGCCAGCAGCCCGTACATGTGGCCCCAGCATTTT
.	.	TRBV11-1	TRBJ1-1	CASSLGIGAFF	TGTGCCAGCAGCTTAGGGATCGGGGCTTTCTTT
.	once	TRBV18	TRBJ1-5	CASSSRPRGRGQPQHF	TGTGCCAGCTCCTCTAGGCCAAGAGGGAGAGGTCAGCCCCAGCATTTT
TRBD1	.	TRBV15	TRBJ2-4	CATSPRQGRNIQYF	TGTGCCACCAGTCCTAGACAGGGCCGAAACATTCAGTACTTC
TRBD1	few	TRBV5-1	TRBJ2-7	CASSLVLNRGSSYEQYF	TGCGCCAGCAGCTTGGTCTTGAACAGGGGAAGCTCCTACGAGCAGTACTTC
.	.	TRBV7-9	TRBJ1-1	CASSLQGNTEAFF	TGTGCCAGCAGCTTACAGGGGAACACTGAAGCTTTCTTT
TRBD2	.	TRBV5-1	TRBJ2-1	CASSPGLASHEQFF	TGCGCCAGCAGCCCGGGACTAGCGTCCCATGAGCAGTTCTTC
TRBD2	.	TRBV5-4	TRBJ2-7	CASRPQLAAVRDEQYF	TGTGCCAGCAGACCCCAACTAGCGGCCGTGAGGGACGAGCAGTACTTC
TRBD1	.	TRBV6-1	TRBJ1-5	CASSEGAGGGQPQHF	TGTGCCAGCAGTGAAGGAGCAGGGGGTGGTCAGCCCCAGCATTTT
TRBD1	.	TRBV4-3	TRBJ2-1	CASSYRQGAYNEQFF	TGCGCCAGCAGCTACCGACAGGGGGCCTACAATGAGCAGTTCTTC
.	.	TRBV19	TRBJ2-2	CASSMLASRGPGELFF	TGTGCCAGTAGTATGTTGGCAAGCAGGGGCCCCGGGGAGCTGTTTTTT
.	.	TRBV5-1	TRBJ2-4	CASSFPEPKNIQYF	TGCGCCAGCAGCTTCCCGGAGCCCAAAAACATTCAGTACTTC
.	once	TRBV5-1	TRBJ2-1	CASSFAGQNEQFF	TGCGCCAGCAGCTTTGCTGGCCAGAATGAGCAGTTCTTC
.	.	TRBV28	TRBJ1-2	CASSLFPSGPGGGNGYTF	TGTGCCAGCAGTTTATTCCCATCGGGCCCGGGAGGAGGCAATGGCTACACCTTC
.	.	TRBV10-1	TRBJ2-3	CASSLPTGDTQYF	TGCGCCAGTTCCCTCCCAACGGGGGATACGCAGTATTTT
.	few	TRBV6-4	TRBJ1-1	CASSDRTETEAFF	TGTGCCAGCAGTGACAGGACAGAGACTGAAGCTTTCTTT
.	.	TRBV5-6	TRBJ1-3	CASSVGRVGNTIYF	TGTGCCAGCAGCGTAGGGAGAGTCGGAAACACCATATATTTT
.	few	TRBV6-5	TRBJ1-1	CASSFEGNTEAFF	TGTGCCAGCAGTTTTGAGGGGAACACTGAAGCTTTCTTT
.	.	TRBV5-6	TRBJ1-1	CASSLRRLSTEAFF	TGTGCCAGCAGCTTAAGGAGGCTCAGCACTGAAGCTTTCTTT
.	.	TRBV6-6	TRBJ1-1	CASSYGEKPEAFF	TGTGCCAGCAGTTACGGGGAGAAGCCTGAAGCTTTCTTT
.	.	TRBV5-4	TRBJ1-2	CASSTITANYGYTF	TGTGCCAGCAGCACAATTACAGCTAACTATGGCTACACCTTC
.	once	TRBV20-1	TRBJ1-2	CRAGLDGYTF	TGCAGGGCGGGGCTCGATGGCTACACCTTC
.	.	TRBV10-3	TRBJ1-2	CAISESGGREYGYTF	TGTGCCATCAGTGAGTCCGGGGGGCGAGAGTATGGCTACACCTTC
TRBD2	.	TRBV11-3	TRBJ2-7	CASSPGGANEQYF	TGTGCCAGCAGCCCGGGGGGGGCCAACGAGCAGTACTTC
.	.	TRBV13	TRBJ1-4	CASSFRRTNEKLFF	TGTGCCAGCAGCTTTCGAAGGACAAATGAAAAACTGTTTTTT
TRBD1	.	TRBV19	TRBJ1-4	CASTTQGVQKLFF	TGTGCCAGTACCACACAGGGGGTGCAAAAACTGTTTTTT
TRBD1	.	TRBV5-5	TRBJ1-3	CASSGQGDGNTIYF	TGTGCCAGCAGCGGACAGGGAGACGGAAACACCATATATTTT
TRBD1	.	TRBV5-6	TRBJ1-4	CASSVDRGREKLFF	TGTGCCAGCAGCGTTGACAGGGGGCGAGAAAAACTGTTTTTT
TRBD1	few	TRBV5-6	TRBJ1-3	CASSSTGVGNTIYF	TGTGCCAGCAGCTCGACAGGGGTAGGGAACACCATATATTTT
.	.	TRBV7-9	TRBJ2-1	CASSFLASSYNEQFF	TGTGCCAGCAGCTTTCTAGCGAGTTCGTACAATGAGCAGTTCTTC